This T cell receptor beta chain originates from a study of T cell responses to AZD1222 COVID-19 vaccine. Study-wide results and caveats: Repertoires were sampled only after the peak T cell response. Baseline seropositives among AZD1222 recipients totaled only 5 to 7.

Clones were read by immunoSEQ multiplex PCR, and TCRdb kept only the in-frame ones, dropping some. The sample gives about 170,000 clones, roughly nine tenths of which show up once; roughly 1.1% is in the top ten. With regard to this clone: Its antigen is currently unknown.

Pooling of second doses given at about 4 or about 12 weeks was done. V lost 4 bases to trimming and J lost 6 bases, with 20 bases between them. The CDR3 extends over 15 amino acids. The germline V gene has CDR1 SGHDT and CDR2 YYEEEE. This TCR was sampled from an adult who received the AZD1222 COVID-19 vaccine. Sequences were derived from peripheral blood, sampled 28 days after the second AZD1222 dose. This chain joins TRBV5-6 and TRBJ2-7; D perhaps matches TRBD2 (5 bases). In DNA form, the CDR3 reads TGTGCCAGCAGCCCCCGAGGGAGCCGGCCCCTCGAGCAGTACTTC. Protein sequence: CASSPRGSRPLEQYF. The whole variable domain, remainder taken from reference TRBV5-6 and TRBJ2-7, is DAGVTQSPTHLIKTRGQQVTLRCSPKSGHDTVSWYQQALGQGPQFIFQYYEEEERQRGNFPDRFSGHQFPNYSSELNVNALLLGDSALYLCASSPRGSRPLEQYFGPGTRLTVT.